These 25 T cell receptor beta chains came from one sample sequenced in a study of T cell repertoires in cytomegalovirus infection. No antigen has been identified for these receptors. TCRdb fed the reads into MiXCR, producing one record per CDR3 protein. Counted here are more than 250,000 distinct CDR3 sequences, 20% to 25% occurring once; the ten biggest clones make up about 14%. The specimen was cultured PBMCs, collected from culture after CMV antigen stimulation. All receptors come from a human donor in good health (CMV status not recorded). Some clones in this sample may be carry-over from other donors' samples.

This clonotype appeared many times. The rearrangement joins TRBV7-9 to TRBJ2-7; D is perhaps TRBD2 (6 bases). V was trimmed by 5 bases and J by 3 bases, leaving 17 bases between them. Germline values: CDR1 SEHNR, CDR2 FQNEAQ (reference sequence). This CDR3 has 15 residues. The DNA of the CDR3 is TGTGCCAGCAGCCGACTAGTCCGCGTCGTCTACGAGCAGTACGTC. Translating gives CASSRLVRVVYEQYV.

The sample holds many counts of this clonotype. The chain combines TRBV28 with TRBJ2-7, with a possible D match to TRBD1 (5 bases). Germline loops: CDR1 MDHEN, CDR2 SYDVKM. V was trimmed by 3 bases and J by 5 bases, leaving 5 bases between them. The CDR3 runs 11 residues. The CDR3 DNA reads TGTGCCAGCAGTTTCAGGGACGAGCAGTACGTC. This codes for CASSFRDEQYV.

The CDR3 loop reads CATSSGGAGGTEAFF. In DNA form, the CDR3 reads TGTGCCACCAGCAGTGGGGGAGCGGGAGGCACTGAAGCTTTCTTT. V and J are TRBV15 and TRBJ1-1, with D possibly being TRBD1 (5 bases). V gave up 3 bases and J gave up 4 bases, with 15 bases separating them. This CDR3 has 15 residues. CDR1 is LNHNV, CDR2 YYDKDF, per germline (reference sequence).

The CDR3 region has the DNA TGTGCCAGTAGTTTATCCGGGACAGGGGCCTACGAGCAGTACGTC. It yields the protein CASSLSGTGAYEQYV. This chain uses TRBV19 with TRBJ2-7; the match to TRBD1 covers 10 bases. Trimming cost V 5 bases and J 2 bases; bases outside gene matches: 6. Germline V gene data show CDR1 as LNHDA and CDR2 as SQIVND (reference sequence). The CDR3 extends over 15 amino acids.

This clonotype was found a few times. CDR3 residues: CAQVGRLIAKNIQYF. The CDR3 region has the DNA TGTGCCCAGGTTGGCAGACTAATAGCCAAAAACATTCAGTACTTC. The chain has TRBV24-1 and TRBJ2-4; D may be TRBD2 (5 bases). Trimming removed 12 bases at V and 0 bases at J, with 17 bases between. This CDR3 has 15 residues. Looked up from germline, CDR1 is KGHDR and CDR2 is SFDVKD.

This clonotype was detected many times. The genes are TRBV7-2 and TRBJ2-7; tentative D call: TRBD2 (7 bases). Deletions cut 3 bases from V and 5 bases from J, with 11 bases between. This CDR3 has 13 residues. CDR1 and CDR2 (germline): SGHTA, FQGNSA. The chain's CDR3 is CASSLGGGNEQYV. The CDR3, as DNA: TGTGCCAGCAGCTTGGGAGGGGGTAACGAGCAGTACGTC.

This clonotype has only a few counts. The V and J genes are TRBV19 and TRBJ2-1, with 9 bases fitting TRBD2. Germline V CDR1 and CDR2: LNHDA, SQIVND (reference sequence). Unmatched junction bases numbered 6, after V lost 2 bases and J lost 7 bases. The CDR3 consists of 15 residues. CDR3 loop: CASSILAGVGNEQFF. DNA of the CDR3: TGTGCCAGTAGTATATTAGCGGGAGTAGGTAATGAGCAGTTCTTC.

The table lists this clonotype with a few counts. The gene calls are TRBV5-4 and TRBJ1-2, with 8 bases identical to TRBD1. Germline CDR1 and CDR2: SGHNT and YYREEE (reference sequence). The J segment lost 4 bases and the V segment lost 0 bases, leaving 5 bases of the junction unmatched. This CDR3 is 15 amino acids long. For the CDR3, the DNA is TGTGCCAGCAGCTTGGAGGCAGGGGGCATCTATGGCTACACCTTC. Protein product: CASSLEAGGIYGYTF.

The sample holds a few counts of this clonotype. This chain connects TRBV27 to TRBJ2-1; D assignment may be TRBD1 or TRBD2 (5 bases each). Trimming took 5 bases from V and 6 from J, leaving 14 bases between them. Germline loops: CDR1 MNHEY, CDR2 SMNVEV (reference sequence). This CDR3 spans 14 amino acids. The CDR3 region has the DNA TGTGCCAGCAGTCCCACCGGGACCAGCAATGAGCAGTTCTTC. Translation gives CASSPTGTSNEQFF.

This clonotype was recorded a few times. The chain employs TRBV7-9 and TRBJ2-1, with D possibly matching TRBD1 (5 bases). From germline, CDR1 is SEHNR and CDR2 FQNEAQ (reference sequence). V was shortened by 5 bases and J by 3 bases, with 20 bases between the two germline ends. This CDR3 region has 17 residues. CDR3 DNA sequence: TGTGCCAGCAGCAAAGGGGCCGTGATCCATTTCTACAATGAGCAGTTCTTC. Its translation is CASSKGAVIHFYNEQFF.

This clonotype appeared a few times. The chain employs TRBV7-8 and TRBJ2-5, with 7 bases matching TRBD1. This CDR3 is built from 15 residues. J lost 5 bases, V lost 5 bases, and 11 bases had no gene match. Per germline, CDR1 SGHVS and CDR2 FQNEAQ. CDR3 loop: CASSRTGTEGETQYF. CDR3 coding DNA: TGTGCCAGCAGCCGGACCGGGACAGAAGGGGAGACCCAGTACTTC.

This clonotype came up a few times. V gene TRBV29-1 combines with J gene TRBJ2-3; 7 bases are shared with TRBD1. Looked up from germline, CDR1 is SQVTM and CDR2 is ANQGSEA. CDR3 length equals 14 residues. The ends lost 5 bases at V and 0 bases at J; junction bases unmatched: 5. The CDR3 reads CSVSTGRSTDTQYF. CDR3 sequence (DNA): TGCAGCGTTTCGACAGGGCGCAGCACAGATACGCAGTATTTT.

The sample holds a few counts of this clonotype. V is TRBV6-1 and J is TRBJ1-4; D ambiguous. Germline CDR1 is MNHNS and CDR2 is SASEGT. Trimming removed 2 bases at V and 3 bases at J, with 22 bases between. The CDR3 is 19 residues long. The CDR3 reads CASSEYRIGRVRSNEKLFF. The DNA for the CDR3 is TGTGCCAGCAGTGAATATCGGATTGGAAGGGTGAGGTCTAATGAAAAACTGTTTTTT.

This clonotype was found many times. The V and J genes are TRBV7-9 and TRBJ2-6; D call uncertain. Trimming took off 6 bases at V and 1 base at J, with 10 bases between the two ends. Germline CDR1 reads SEHNR; CDR2 reads FQNEAQ (reference sequence). The CDR3 loop spans 15 amino acids. The CDR3 DNA is TGTGCCAGCAGACGCGAGAAGTCTGGGGCCAACGTCCTGACTTTC. Its protein is CASRREKSGANVLTF.

This clonotype was counted ten times or more. CDR3 bases: TGTGCCAGCAGCTTAGGCCCCGGGACAGGGCGTCGCAATCAGCCCCAGCATTTT. It codes for CASSLGPGTGRRNQPQHF. The chain uses TRBV7-2 and TRBJ1-5; 9 bases fit TRBD1. Trimming at V came to 1 base and at J to 2 bases, leaving 9 bases not matched to a gene. Germline CDR1 reads SGHTA; CDR2 reads FQGNSA. This CDR3 is 18 amino acids long.

Of note for this clonotype: At one end the junction does not follow the germline gene, possibly because of a read error. The chain is built from TRBV7-6 and TRBJ2-5; 11 bases agree with TRBD2. The germline V gene encodes CDR1 SGHVS and CDR2 FNYEAQ. The CDR3 runs to 15 residues. CDR3 DNA: TGTGCCAGCAGCCGCCCGGGACTAGCGGCGGGGAGGTGGCCCTTC. This translates into CASSRPGLAAGRWPF.

This clonotype was counted ten times or more. The genes are TRBV7-9 and TRBJ2-1, with D possibly being TRBD1 (5 bases). Per the germline V gene, CDR1 is SEHNR and CDR2 is FQNEAQ (reference sequence). This CDR3 comprises 14 residues. V lost 4 bases to trimming and J lost 2 bases, with 9 bases between them. The CDR3 sequence is CASSYRRPYNEQFF. The CDR3 DNA reads TGTGCCAGCAGCTACAGGCGCCCCTACAATGAGCAGTTCTTC. The whole variable domain, filled in from reference TRBV7-9 and TRBJ2-1, reads DTGVSQNPRHKITKRGQNVTFRCDPISEHNRLYWYRQTLGQGPEFLTYFQNEAQLEKSRLLSDRFSAERPKGSFSTLEIQRTEQGDSAMYLCASSYRRPYNEQFFGPGTRLTVL.

This clonotype was recorded at least ten times. The gene calls are TRBV7-2 and TRBJ1-1, with a weak D call TRBD1 (5 bases). The CDR3 covers 15 residues. Per the germline V gene, CDR1 is SGHTA and CDR2 is FQGNSA. The V end was cut by 0 bases, the J end by 2 bases, with 10 bases between. CDR3 nucleotides: TGTGCCAGCAGCTTAGCCCCGACAGCCAACACTGAAGCTTTCTTT. Translation gives CASSLAPTANTEAFF.

The chain has TRBV12-3 or TRBV12-4 and TRBJ2-7; 8 nucleotides line up with TRBD2. V shed 3 bases and J 5 bases; nucleotides not matched to a gene: 6. The CDR3 has 14 residues. The CDR3 bases are TGTGCCAGCAGTTTGCCGGGACTAGTCAACGAGCAGTACTTC. This translates into CASSLPGLVNEQYF.

This clonotype came up once. The chain couples TRBV19 to TRBJ1-3; D is uncertain. V lost 5 bases to trimming and J lost 14 bases, with 19 bases between them. The CDR3 consists of 13 residues. In germline, CDR1 is LNHDA, CDR2 SQIVND (reference sequence). DNA for the CDR3: TGTGCCAGTAGTCGTGATATGGGGAGGGTTCTATATTTT. It yields the protein CASSRDMGRVLYF.

This clonotype showed up many times. The rearrangement joins TRBV7-2 to TRBJ2-7; D remains unclear. The CDR3 loop spans 16 amino acids. V was shortened by 3 bases and J by 3 bases, with 18 bases between the two germline ends. Germline CDR1 reads SGHTA; CDR2 reads FQGNSA. In nucleotides, the CDR3 is TGTGCCAGCAGCTTCATTGGGTGGCGTAACGACTACGAGCAGTACTTC. Translating gives CASSFIGWRNDYEQYF.

This sequence joins TRBV7-3 and TRBJ2-1; 8 bases align to TRBD1. The CDR3 runs to 15 residues. The germline V gene has CDR1 SGHTA and CDR2 FQGTGA. J gave up 9 bases and V 5 bases, and 12 bases lay outside the gene matches. The CDR3 nucleotides are TGTGCCAGCAGCCTTATTTCCGGGACAGGCTCTGAGCAGTTCTTC. Translation: CASSLISGTGSEQFF.

This clonotype was detected only a few times. The chain recombines TRBV4-3 with TRBJ2-3; D not certain. Trimming took 0 bases from V and 1 from J, leaving 5 bases between them. The CDR3 consists of 14 residues. Germline V CDR1 and CDR2: LGHNA, YSLEER. The CDR3 loop reads CASSQDKGTDTQYF. The CDR3 DNA follows: TGCGCCAGCAGCCAAGACAAGGGCACAGATACGCAGTATTTT.

This clonotype turned up a few times. This rearrangement joins TRBV7-8 to TRBJ1-3; D is unclear. The CDR3 has 16 residues. CDR1 is SGHVS and CDR2 is FQNEAQ in the germline V gene. V lost 5 bases and J 0 bases, leaving 14 bases between the germline ends. In nucleotides, the CDR3 is TGTGCCAGCAGCCCTAGGACGGGTAACTCTGGAAACACCATATATTTT. This gives the protein CASSPRTGNSGNTIYF.

This clonotype appeared once. The V and J genes are TRBV7-9 and TRBJ2-3; no reliable D call. V shed 5 bases and J shed 6 bases, with 12 bases lying between them. The V gene's germline CDR1 is SEHNR and CDR2 FQNEAQ (reference sequence). The CDR3 sequence is 13 residues long. The CDR3: CASSAPGYDTQYF. The CDR3 coding sequence is TGTGCCAGCAGCGCACCAGGCTACGATACGCAGTATTTT. Together with reference TRBV7-9 and TRBJ2-3, the CDR3 gives the full variable domain: DTGVSQNPRHKITKRGQNVTFRCDPISEHNRLYWYRQTLGQGPEFLTYFQNEAQLEKSRLLSDRFSAERPKGSFSTLEIQRTEQGDSAMYLCASSAPGYDTQYFGPGTRLTVL.